This T cell receptor (beta chain) derives from a study of technical replicates of blood from a handful of donors. The data were produced by immunoSEQ multiplex PCR, yet TCRdb's version contains in-frame clones alone and is incomplete. The data hold fewer than 95,000 clones, with 94% observed a single time. Per germline, CDR1 SGHRS and CDR2 YFSETQ. The CDR3 is 15 amino acids. Trimming cost V 3 bases and J 4 bases, with 11 bases left between them. This chain connects TRBV5-1 to TRBJ1-6, with D possibly being TRBD1 (6 bases). This receptor was obtained from a human donor in good health. Specimen: T cells isolated from PBMCs. The CDR3 region has the DNA TGCGCCAGCAGCTCGACCGGGACATATAATTCACCCCTCCACTTT. Protein sequence: CASSSTGTYNSPLHF.